These T cell receptor beta chains were read from a single sample in a study of T cell repertoires in cytomegalovirus infection. TCRdb reprocessed the reads with MiXCR, giving one entry per CDR3 protein. The sample consists of 150,000 to 200,000 distinct CDR3 sequences, roughly a fifth of them appearing once. Sequenced sample: PBMCs. The receptors were gathered from a human donor in good health (CMV status not recorded). Some clones in this sample may be carry-over from other donors' samples. CDR3s leave out the opening cysteine and the closing phenylalanine or tryptophan. Each record gives: V gene, J gene, CDR3 protein.

V gene: TRBV19
J gene: TRBJ2-7
CDR3 protein: ASRSRARDEQY

V gene: TRBV7-8
J gene: TRBJ1-5
CDR3 protein: ASSQGQGRVQPQH

V gene: TRBV20-1
J gene: TRBJ2-1
CDR3 protein: SAKGTSGGGNEQF

V gene: TRBV19
J gene: TRBJ1-3
CDR3 protein: ASSMLDRGSTIY

V gene: TRBV2
J gene: TRBJ1-4
CDR3 protein: ASSELGGRGEKLF

V gene: TRBV28
J gene: TRBJ1-1
CDR3 protein: ACRGQTTEAF

V gene: TRBV12-3/TRBV12-4
J gene: TRBJ2-7
CDR3 protein: ASSLYFTDLY

V gene: TRBV7-9
J gene: TRBJ2-5
CDR3 protein: ASSFGGRTQETQY

V gene: TRBV28
J gene: TRBJ2-7
CDR3 protein: ASSRPRVNEQY

V gene: TRBV7-3
J gene: TRBJ1-2
CDR3 protein: ASSLNLDRVLDYT

V gene: TRBV28
J gene: TRBJ2-3
CDR3 protein: ASSFLAGVDTQY

V gene: TRBV5-6
J gene: TRBJ2-7
CDR3 protein: ASSLQGREQY

V gene: TRBV12-3/TRBV12-4
J gene: TRBJ1-5
CDR3 protein: ASTFGGSNQPQH

V gene: TRBV25-1
J gene: TRBJ2-7
CDR3 protein: ASSELGRVCEQY

V gene: TRBV7-6
J gene: TRBJ2-7
CDR3 protein: ASSLVRTGTEQY

V gene: TRBV12-3/TRBV12-4
J gene: TRBJ1-2
CDR3 protein: ASSLLTIYGYT

V gene: TRBV12-3/TRBV12-4
J gene: TRBJ2-7
CDR3 protein: ASRQDVEQY

V gene: TRBV15
J gene: TRBJ2-5
CDR3 protein: ATSRPAGKGETQY

V gene: TRBV12-3/TRBV12-4
J gene: TRBJ2-7
CDR3 protein: ASSLEPAYEQY

V gene: TRBV7-2
J gene: TRBJ1-1
CDR3 protein: ASSLRQFPNTEAF

V gene: TRBV7-2
J gene: TRBJ1-2
CDR3 protein: ASSLGSPGGYGYT

V gene: TRBV5-1
J gene: TRBJ1-1
CDR3 protein: ASSDGSWWGNTEAF

V gene: TRBV6-6
J gene: TRBJ1-1
CDR3 protein: ASKVTGYTEAF

V gene: TRBV20-1
J gene: TRBJ1-3
CDR3 protein: SASPQQRNTIY

V gene: TRBV7-8
J gene: TRBJ1-2
CDR3 protein: ASSLGAGYGYT

V gene: TRBV7-2
J gene: TRBJ2-3
CDR3 protein: ASSFTGTGSTDTQY

V gene: TRBV7-2
J gene: TRBJ1-2
CDR3 protein: ASSLDRGWVYGYT

V gene: TRBV6-2/TRBV6-3
J gene: TRBJ2-7
CDR3 protein: ASSYSSGTRNYEQY

V gene: TRBV6-5
J gene: TRBJ1-1
CDR3 protein: ASSYNAGAGTEAF

V gene: TRBV19
J gene: TRBJ1-1
CDR3 protein: ASTPTGGYTEAF

V gene: TRBV2
J gene: TRBJ2-2
CDR3 protein: ASRRDGVNTGELF

V gene: TRBV4-1
J gene: TRBJ2-5
CDR3 protein: ASSLERGQQETQY

V gene: TRBV12-3/TRBV12-4
J gene: TRBJ1-2
CDR3 protein: ASKGGDWGNYGYT

V gene: TRBV19
J gene: TRBJ2-2
CDR3 protein: ASHGTSGRFGPVELF

V gene: TRBV20-1
J gene: TRBJ1-6
CDR3 protein: SARDILSSYNSPLH

V gene: TRBV2
J gene: TRBJ1-6
CDR3 protein: ASRTTEPFYNSPLH

V gene: TRBV7-2
J gene: TRBJ2-7
CDR3 protein: ASSSRTSSSYEQY

V gene: TRBV12-3/TRBV12-4
J gene: TRBJ1-3
CDR3 protein: ASSHAGGTSGNTIY

V gene: TRBV7-2
J gene: TRBJ2-7
CDR3 protein: ASSSSAGGPWEQY

V gene: TRBV7-2
J gene: TRBJ2-5
CDR3 protein: ASTRDRGRGETQY

V gene: TRBV7-8
J gene: TRBJ1-1
CDR3 protein: ASSLTMGQGATEDF